Below, 14 T cell receptor beta chains from the same sample are listed, as sequenced in a study of blood T cell repertoires in COVID-19. The table came from immunoSEQ multiplex PCR; TCRdb's copy has only in-frame clones and leaves some out. Among 200,000 to 250,000 clones listed, more than 75% were seen once. What was sequenced was PBMCs or T cells enriched from blood (not recorded which). The receptors were sampled from a woman in her 40s with acute COVID-19.

The chain is built from TRBV6-5 and TRBJ1-2, with a tentative D call TRBD1 (5 bases). The ends were cut back, 6 bases at V and 2 bases at J, with 13 bases in the middle. The CDR3 contains 14 residues. Germline loops: CDR1 MNHEY, CDR2 SVGAGI. The CDR3 coding sequence is TGTGCCAGCAGGGCCCTACAGGTCAACTATGGCTACACCTTC. As protein: CASRALQVNYGYTF.

To note about this clone: This could be a read error, since a much larger clone is one nucleotide away. The chain couples TRBV2 to TRBJ1-5; D is undetermined. Trimming shortened V by 0 bases and J by 1 base, and 4 bases separated the two germline ends. Germline V gene sequence: CDR1 SNHLY, CDR2 FYNNEI. This CDR3 contains 14 residues. The CDR3 protein is CASSEALSNQPQHF. As DNA, the CDR3 is TGTGCCAGCAGTGAAGCCCTAAGCAATCAGCCCCAGCATTTT.

This chain links TRBV20-1 with TRBJ2-3; maybe TRBD2 (5 bases). The CDR3 sequence is 15 residues long. The germline V gene has CDR1 DFQATT and CDR2 SNEGSKA (reference sequence). Trimming removed 3 bases from V and 0 bases from J, with 13 bases in between. CDR3 amino acids: CSASGLRLSTDTQYF. In nucleotides, the CDR3 is TGCAGTGCTAGTGGTTTGAGACTAAGCACAGATACGCAGTATTTT.

This chain connects TRBV29-1 to TRBJ1-2; D perhaps matches TRBD1 (5 bases). This CDR3 region has 16 residues. Per germline, CDR1 SQVTM and CDR2 ANQGSEA. V was clipped by 0 bases and J by 7 bases, with 21 bases between them. In nucleotides, the CDR3 is TGCAGCGTTGAAGATCGGTGGGGCAGGCCTCAGGGTGGCTACACCTTC. It yields the protein CSVEDRWGRPQGGYTF.

The rearrangement uses TRBV4-3 and TRBJ2-5; D not certain. Trimming pared 0 bases from V and 5 bases from J, leaving 10 bases between. This CDR3 comprises 14 residues. Germline V gives CDR1 LGHNA, CDR2 YSLEER. The CDR3 DNA reads as TGCGCCAGCAGCCAAGATGGGCGCATGGAGACCCAGTACTTC. It yields the protein CASSQDGRMETQYF.

This clone was detected once. The chain carries TRBV7-8 and TRBJ1-1; no reliable D call. Between the trimmed V and J ends, which lost 1 base and 9 bases, there was a span of 12 bases. The V gene's germline CDR1 is SGHVS and CDR2 FQNEAQ. The length of the CDR3 is 13 residues. The CDR3: CASSLGQYLQAFF. The CDR3 region has the DNA TGTGCCAGCAGCTTAGGGCAGTACCTCCAAGCTTTCTTT.

The chain combines TRBV2 with TRBJ2-6; 8 bases fit TRBD1. The CDR3 sequence is 16 residues long. V shed 7 bases and J 4 bases; nucleotides not matched to a gene: 9. Germline CDR1 is SNHLY and CDR2 is FYNNEI. CDR3 coding DNA: TGTGCCAGCACCCTAAGGACAGGGTCCGGGGCCAACGTCCTGACTTTC. Translation: CASTLRTGSGANVLTF.

This clone showed up just once. J is TRBJ2-3 and V is TRBV27, with 7 bases fitting TRBD2. After removal of 4 bases from V and 0 bases from J, the junction contained 7 bases not matched to a gene. The CDR3 totals 16 residues. From germline, CDR1 is MNHEY and CDR2 SMNVEV (reference sequence). For the CDR3, the DNA is TGTGCCAGCAGTTGGGGGGGTATGTCTAGCACAGATACGCAGTATTTT. This gives the protein CASSWGGMSSTDTQYF.

This clone was recorded at least ten times. This chain links TRBV28 with TRBJ1-2; TRBD1 is a possible D gene (6 bases). This CDR3 spans 15 amino acids. Trimming took off 8 bases at V and 1 base at J, with 17 bases between the two ends. Germline V gene lookup returns CDR1 MDHEN and CDR2 SYDVKM. Written as DNA, the CDR3 is TGTGCCAGCCTACCCACAGGGACCGTTAACTATGGCTACACCTTC. Translated: CASLPTGTVNYGYTF.

The rearrangement joins TRBV12-3 or TRBV12-4 to TRBJ1-1, with D unresolved. Trimming shortened V by 1 base and J by 8 bases, and 11 bases separated the two germline ends. The CDR3 covers 13 residues. The CDR3 DNA sequence: TGTGCCAGCAGTTTAGTCTCAGGACTCGAAGCTTTCTTT. It yields the protein CASSLVSGLEAFF.

The rearrangement links TRBV7-3 to TRBJ2-3; TRBD2 aligns across 8 bases. The CDR3 sequence is 15 residues long. V was clipped by 5 bases and J by 3 bases; unmatched bases: 7. Germline CDR1 is SGHTA and CDR2 is FQGTGA. This chain's CDR3 is CASSQSGGQTDTQYF. The CDR3 nucleotides are TGTGCCAGCAGCCAAAGCGGGGGTCAAACAGATACGCAGTATTTT.

The chain combines TRBV6-6 with TRBJ1-2, with 7 bases aligning to TRBD1. With V trimmed by 3 bases and J by 6 bases, 10 bases remained unmatched. CDR3 length equals 15 residues. In germline, CDR1 is MNHNY, CDR2 SVGAGI (reference sequence). CDR3 sequence reads: CASSYAPHRGNGYTF. CDR3 sequence (DNA): TGTGCCAGCAGTTATGCCCCCCACAGGGGAAATGGCTACACCTTC.

The chain links TRBV9 to TRBJ2-1; 12 bases line up with TRBD2. Germline CDR1 SGDLS, CDR2 YYNGEE. This CDR3 has 16 amino acids. The V and J ends lost 4 bases and 4 bases, in that order; junction bases with no gene match: 6. The DNA of the CDR3 is TGTGCCAGCAGCCCTCGGACTAGCGGGATTTACAATGAGCAGTTCTTC. Amino acid sequence: CASSPRTSGIYNEQFF.

The chain combines TRBV4-3 with TRBJ2-3, with 8 nucleotides matching TRBD1. With V trimmed by 1 base and J by 0 bases, 0 bases remained unmatched. This CDR3 comprises 15 residues. Germline V CDR1 and CDR2: LGHNA, YSLEER. The CDR3 sequence is CASSQGQGSTDTQYF. The CDR3 DNA reads TGCGCCAGCAGCCAAGGACAGGGGAGCACAGATACGCAGTATTTT.